The 3 T cell receptor beta chains reported below all come from one sample, sequenced in a study of blood T cell repertoires in COVID-19. The method was immunoSEQ multiplex PCR; TCRdb's version includes in-frame clones alone and lacks a portion of them. The table records roughly 160,000 clones, roughly 85% of them present only once. Sequences were obtained from peripheral blood. The receptors originated from a woman older than 75 with active or convalescent COVID-19.

This chain joins TRBV5-4 and TRBJ1-6, with 7 bases aligning to TRBD1. V shed 0 bases, J shed 7 bases, and the junction held 4 bases outside the gene matches. Germline lookup yields CDR1 SGHNT and CDR2 YYREEE (reference sequence). The CDR3 loop spans 15 amino acids. CDR3 nucleotide sequence: TGTGCCAGCAGCTTGGCCCCAGGGGGGAATTCACCCCTCCACTTT. It is translated as CASSLAPGGNSPLHF.

J is TRBJ2-2 and V is TRBV5-1; TRBD2 matches at 12 bases. V lost 5 bases, J lost 7 bases, and 6 bases stayed unmatched. The CDR3 has 15 amino acids. Germline CDR1 reads SGHRS; CDR2 reads YFSETQ. The CDR3, as DNA: TGCGCCAGCAGTCAACAACTAGCGGGAGGCGGGGAGCTGTTTTTT. Its protein product is CASSQQLAGGGELFF. The full variable domain, rest sourced from reference TRBV5-1 and TRBJ2-2, is KAGVTQTPRYLIKTRGQQVTLSCSPISGHRSVSWYQQTPGQGLQFLFEYFSETQRNKGNFPGRFSGRQFSNSRSEMNVSTLELGDSALYLCASSQQLAGGGELFFGEGSRLTVL.

This chain joins TRBV19 and TRBJ2-7; no clear D. The CDR3 spans 14 residues. Trimming stripped 5 bases from V and 0 bases from J, with 11 bases between. CDR1 LNHDA and CDR2 SQIVND come from the germline V gene (reference sequence). The CDR3 is CASSLTADSYEQYF. The CDR3 DNA is TGTGCCAGTAGTCTCACTGCTGACTCCTACGAGCAGTACTTC.